Presented here are 5 T cell receptor beta chains from one specimen sequenced in a study of T cells in Graves' hyperthyroidism and ophthalmopathy. There were TCR beta CDR3 regions amplified from RNA transcripts. In the first-round RT-PCR of the TCR CDR3, the HTBI primer set was used. TCRdb called the multiplex PCR reads again in MiXCR, with one record for every CDR3 protein. This table has about 520,000 distinct CDR3 sequences, approximately 25% appearing once. Sequencing input: blood. The receptor set was obtained from a young woman with Graves' ophthalmopathy.

Ten or more counts support this clonotype. The chain has TRBV12-3 or TRBV12-4 and TRBJ1-3; D ambiguous. There are 14 residues in the CDR3. V was cut by 4 bases and J by 0 bases, with 7 bases left in between. The CDR3 coding sequence is TGTGCCAGCAGTTATCTGAGCTCTGGAAACACCATATATTTT. Protein: CASSYLSSGNTIYF.

This clonotype was detected only a few times. The chain carries TRBV7-8 and TRBJ2-5; 7 positions agree with TRBD2. The CDR3 extends over 14 amino acids. The trim removed 7 bases at V and 0 bases at J, leaving 5 bases unmatched. Germline V lookup: CDR1 SGHVS, CDR2 FQNEAQ. The CDR3 sequence is CASTLGGYQETQYF. CDR3 nucleotide sequence: TGTGCCAGCACCTTGGGAGGGTACCAAGAGACCCAGTACTTC.

This clonotype was observed a few times. V and J are TRBV11-2 and TRBJ2-7, with TRBD1 matching over 7 bases. Germline V lookup: CDR1 SGHAT, CDR2 FQNNGV. With V trimmed by 5 bases and J by 6 bases, 4 bases remained unmatched. The CDR3 loop spans 12 amino acids. DNA for the CDR3: TGTGCCAGCAGCAAAACAGGGGTCGAGCAGTACTTC. Its translation: CASSKTGVEQYF.

V usage is TRBV9 and J usage is TRBJ2-5, with TRBD2 matching over 12 bases. The germline V gene encodes CDR1 SGDLS and CDR2 YYNGEE. The CDR3 extends over 15 amino acids. Trimming cost V 0 bases and J 7 bases; bases outside gene matches: 4. The CDR3 DNA reads TGTGCCAGCAGCGTAGGACTAGCGGGAGTTTCGACCCAGTACTTC. As protein: CASSVGLAGVSTQYF.

This clonotype was counted ten times or more. This sequence joins TRBV19 and TRBJ2-3, with 7 nucleotides matching TRBD2. Germline CDR1 LNHDA, CDR2 SQIVND (reference sequence). This CDR3 is built from 16 residues. The V segment lost 0 bases and the J segment 5 bases; nucleotides outside the gene matches: 8. In DNA, the CDR3 is TGTGCCAGTAGTATAGAGGGGCAGCTAGCGGTAGATACGCAGTATTTT. It yields the protein CASSIEGQLAVDTQYF.